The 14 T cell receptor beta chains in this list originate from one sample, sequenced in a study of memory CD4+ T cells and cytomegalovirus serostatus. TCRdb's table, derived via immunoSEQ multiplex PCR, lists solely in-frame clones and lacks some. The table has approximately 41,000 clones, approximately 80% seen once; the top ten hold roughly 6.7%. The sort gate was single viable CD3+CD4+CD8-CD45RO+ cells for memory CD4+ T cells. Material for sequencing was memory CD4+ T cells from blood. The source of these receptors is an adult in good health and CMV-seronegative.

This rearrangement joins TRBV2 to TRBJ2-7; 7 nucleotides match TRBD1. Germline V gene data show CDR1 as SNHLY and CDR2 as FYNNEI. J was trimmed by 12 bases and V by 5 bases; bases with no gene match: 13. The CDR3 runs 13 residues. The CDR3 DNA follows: TGTGCCAGCAGTCCATCTAGGACAGGACTCGGGTACTTC. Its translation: CASSPSRTGLGYF.

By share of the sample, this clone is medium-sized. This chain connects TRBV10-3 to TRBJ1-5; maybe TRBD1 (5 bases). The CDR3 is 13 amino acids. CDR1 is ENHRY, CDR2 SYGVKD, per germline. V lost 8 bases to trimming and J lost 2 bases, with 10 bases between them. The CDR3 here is CAIGGLGNQPQHF. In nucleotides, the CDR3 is TGTGCCATCGGGGGACTGGGCAATCAGCCCCAGCATTTT.

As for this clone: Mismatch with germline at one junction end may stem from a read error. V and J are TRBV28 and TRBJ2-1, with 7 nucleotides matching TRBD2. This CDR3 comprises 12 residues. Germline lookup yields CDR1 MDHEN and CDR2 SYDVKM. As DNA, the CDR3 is TGTGTCAGCGGGAATGGTAACAATGAGCAGTTCTTC. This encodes CVSGNGNNEQFF.

The CDR3 here is CASSLGTQNTEAFF. The DNA for the CDR3 is TGCGCCAGCAGCTTGGGGACACAGAACACTGAAGCTTTCTTT. The chain recombines TRBV5-1 with TRBJ1-1; a weak D match, TRBD1 (5 bases). This CDR3 has 14 amino acids. CDR1 and CDR2 from the germline V gene are SGHRS and YFSETQ. V lost 0 bases and J 1 base, leaving 7 bases between the germline ends. Supplemented by reference TRBV5-1 and TRBJ1-1, the full variable domain reads KAGVTQTPRYLIKTRGQQVTLSCSPISGHRSVSWYQQTPGQGLQFLFEYFSETQRNKGNFPGRFSGRQFSNSRSEMNVSTLELGDSALYLCASSLGTQNTEAFFGQGTRLTVV.

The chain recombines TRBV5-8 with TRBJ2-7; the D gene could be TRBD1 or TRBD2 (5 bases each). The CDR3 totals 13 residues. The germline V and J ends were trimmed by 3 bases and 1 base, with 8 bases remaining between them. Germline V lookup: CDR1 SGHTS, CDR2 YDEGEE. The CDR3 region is CASSWDHSYEQYF. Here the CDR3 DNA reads TGTGCCAGCAGCTGGGACCATTCCTACGAGCAGTACTTC.

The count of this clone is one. CDR3: CASSSGTSGSLYTQYF. The CDR3 DNA sequence: TGTGCCAGCAGCTCCGGAACTAGCGGGAGTCTCTATACGCAGTATTTT. The chain uses TRBV7-2 and TRBJ2-3, with TRBD2 matching over 11 bases. Germline V gene data show CDR1 as SGHTA and CDR2 as FQGNSA. The junction had 10 bases not matched to a gene; V was cut back by 4 bases and J by 7 bases. This CDR3 region has 16 residues.

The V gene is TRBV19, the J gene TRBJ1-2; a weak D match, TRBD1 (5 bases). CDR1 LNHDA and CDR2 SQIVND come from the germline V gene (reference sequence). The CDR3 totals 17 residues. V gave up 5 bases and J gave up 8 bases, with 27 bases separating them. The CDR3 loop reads CASSGSGTEVMLRGYTF. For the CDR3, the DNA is TGTGCCAGTAGTGGCTCCGGGACGGAAGTTATGTTGCGGGGCTACACCTTC.

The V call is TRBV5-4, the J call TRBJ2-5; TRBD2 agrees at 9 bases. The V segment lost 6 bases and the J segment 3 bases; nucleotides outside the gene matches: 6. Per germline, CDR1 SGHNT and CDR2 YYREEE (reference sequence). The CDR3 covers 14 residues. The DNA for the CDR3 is TGTGCCAGCACCCGGGCGGGAGGGAAAGAGACCCAGTACTTC. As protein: CASTRAGGKETQYF.

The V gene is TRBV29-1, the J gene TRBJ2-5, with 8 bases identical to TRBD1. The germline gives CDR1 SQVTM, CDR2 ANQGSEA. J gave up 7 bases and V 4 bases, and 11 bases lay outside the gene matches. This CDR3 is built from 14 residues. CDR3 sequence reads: CSVVPGQVAGTQYF. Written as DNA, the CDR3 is TGCAGCGTTGTCCCGGGACAGGTCGCGGGGACCCAGTACTTC. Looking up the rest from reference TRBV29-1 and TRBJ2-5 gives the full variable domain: SAVISQKPSRDICQRGTSLTIQCQVDSQVTMMFWYRQQPGQSLTLIATANQGSEATYESGFVIDKFPISRPNLTFSTLTVSNMSPEDSSIYLCSVVPGQVAGTQYFGPGTRLLVL.

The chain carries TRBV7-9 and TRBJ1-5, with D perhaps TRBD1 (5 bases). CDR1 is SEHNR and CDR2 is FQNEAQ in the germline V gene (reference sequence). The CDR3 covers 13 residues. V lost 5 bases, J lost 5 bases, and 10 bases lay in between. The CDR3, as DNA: TGTGCCAGCAGCGGGACGGCGGATCAGCCCCAGCATTTT. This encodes CASSGTADQPQHF.

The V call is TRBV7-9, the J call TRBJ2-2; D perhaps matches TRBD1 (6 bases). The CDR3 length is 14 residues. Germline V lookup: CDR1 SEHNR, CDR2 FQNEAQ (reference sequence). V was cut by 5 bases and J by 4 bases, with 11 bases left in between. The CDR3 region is CASSLQGTTGELFF. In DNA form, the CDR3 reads TGTGCCAGCAGCCTGCAGGGGACCACCGGGGAGCTGTTTTTT.

This CDR3 reads CASSYPPETQYF. CDR3 bases: TGTGCCAGCAGTTACCCCCCAGAGACCCAGTACTTC. This sequence joins TRBV27 and TRBJ2-5; no firm D call. V was shortened by 4 bases and J by 4 bases, with 7 bases between the two germline ends. The CDR3 loop spans 12 amino acids. The V gene's germline CDR1 is MNHEY and CDR2 SMNVEV (reference sequence).

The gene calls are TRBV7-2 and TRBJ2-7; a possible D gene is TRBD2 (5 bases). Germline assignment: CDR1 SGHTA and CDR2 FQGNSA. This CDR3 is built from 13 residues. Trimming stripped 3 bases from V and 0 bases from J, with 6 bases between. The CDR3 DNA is TGTGCCAGCAGCTTCACTAGCTCCTACGAGCAGTACTTC. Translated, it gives CASSFTSSYEQYF.

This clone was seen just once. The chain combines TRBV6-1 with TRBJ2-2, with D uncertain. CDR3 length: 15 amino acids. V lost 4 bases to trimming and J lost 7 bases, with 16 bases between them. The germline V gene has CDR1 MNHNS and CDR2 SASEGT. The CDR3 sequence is CASSGPSQLFGELFF. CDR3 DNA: TGTGCCAGCAGTGGACCGTCCCAGTTATTCGGGGAGCTGTTTTTT.